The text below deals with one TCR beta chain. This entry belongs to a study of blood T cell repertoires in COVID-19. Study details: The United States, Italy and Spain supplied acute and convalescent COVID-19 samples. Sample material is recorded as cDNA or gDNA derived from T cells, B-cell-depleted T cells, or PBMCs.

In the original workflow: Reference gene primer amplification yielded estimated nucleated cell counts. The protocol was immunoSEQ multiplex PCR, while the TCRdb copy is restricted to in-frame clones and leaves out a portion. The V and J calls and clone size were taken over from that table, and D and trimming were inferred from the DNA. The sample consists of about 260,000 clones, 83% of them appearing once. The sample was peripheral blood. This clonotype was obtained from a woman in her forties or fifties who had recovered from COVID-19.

The CDR3: CASSKQQGTSVNQPQHF. CDR3 DNA: TGTGCCAGCAGTAAACAACAGGGTACGTCCGTCAATCAGCCCCAGCATTTT. The chain employs TRBV27 and TRBJ1-5; perhaps TRBD1 as D (6 bases). Germline CDR1 MNHEY, CDR2 SMNVEV (reference sequence). V gave up 5 bases and J gave up 3 bases, with 20 bases separating them. The CDR3 has 17 residues.